These 21 T cell receptor beta chains were all obtained from the same sample, sequenced in a study of control samples from healthy donors and cancer patients. Profiling relied on immunoSEQ multiplex PCR, and the TCRdb table lists in-frame clones only, not all of them. The table includes more than 150,000 clones, roughly nine tenths detected once. Sequenced material: blood. Receptor source: a woman in her thirties in good health.

The CDR3 DNA reads as TGCGCCAGCACCCCGACTAGCGTGAGGATTGAGCAGTTCTTC. It translates to CASTPTSVRIEQFF. V usage is TRBV5-1 and J usage is TRBJ2-1; the match to TRBD2 covers 8 bases. Germline-derived CDR1 and CDR2 are SGHRS and YFSETQ. The CDR3 runs to 14 residues. V trimming: 6 bases; J trimming: 9 bases; junction bases outside the gene matches: 11.

The chain uses TRBV3-1 (or the pseudogene TRBV3-2) and TRBJ2-1; 11 bases match TRBD2. The junction had 7 bases not matched to a gene; V was cut back by 0 bases and J by 9 bases. The CDR3 length is 16 residues. CDR1 and CDR2 from the germline V gene are LGHDT and YNNKEL (reference sequence). DNA of the CDR3: TGTGCCAGCAGCCAAGATAGACTAGCGGGATGGGCTGAGCAGTTCTTC. Its translation is CASSQDRLAGWAEQFF.

The V call is TRBV19, the J call TRBJ2-1; 8 bases are a match to TRBD1. The CDR3 spans 19 residues. V dropped 8 bases and J dropped 5; count of bases not matched to a gene: 23. The germline V gene has CDR1 LNHDA and CDR2 SQIVND (reference sequence). DNA of the CDR3: TGTGCCAGTCCTAGAGGGGGCAGGGGGCCCCCCAACTTAAACAATGAGCAGTTCTTC. As protein: CASPRGGRGPPNLNNEQFF.

This rearrangement joins TRBV6-1 to TRBJ1-2, with 7 bases lining up with TRBD1. In germline, CDR1 is MNHNS, CDR2 SASEGT. Trimming removed 3 bases from V and 3 bases from J; junction bases left unmatched: 4. The CDR3 sequence is 14 residues long. Here the CDR3 reads CASSETGQHYGYTF. The CDR3 DNA follows: TGTGCCAGCAGTGAGACGGGACAGCACTATGGCTACACCTTC.

This chain joins TRBV15 and TRBJ2-7; possible D gene TRBD1, 5 bases. Germline CDR1 is LNHNV and CDR2 is YYDKDF (reference sequence). V was cut by 4 bases and J by 4 bases, with 11 bases left in between. The CDR3 has 13 residues. CDR3 region: CATSKAGWYEQYF. The CDR3 DNA reads as TGTGCCACCAGCAAGGCAGGGTGGTACGAGCAGTACTTC.

V usage is TRBV6-5 and J usage is TRBJ2-7; 8 bases align to TRBD2. From germline, CDR1 is MNHEY and CDR2 SVGAGI. Germline trimming cut 2 bases from V and 0 bases from J; bases unmatched to any gene: 3. This CDR3 spans 15 amino acids. As DNA, the CDR3 is TGTGCCAGCAGTTACAACGCGGGAGGCTCCTACGAGCAGTACTTC. It specifies CASSYNAGGSYEQYF.

This chain joins TRBV2 and TRBJ2-3; 11 nucleotides line up with TRBD2. CDR3 size: 17 residues. Germline trimming cut 5 bases from V and 2 bases from J; bases unmatched to any gene: 9. The germline gives CDR1 SNHLY, CDR2 FYNNEI. The CDR3 nucleotides read TGTGCCAGCAGTCAATCAGGGACTAGCGGAACCACAGATACGCAGTATTTT. Amino acid sequence: CASSQSGTSGTTDTQYF.

This chain uses TRBV28 with TRBJ2-5, with 11 nucleotides matching TRBD1. V trimming: 6 bases; J trimming: 7 bases; junction bases outside the gene matches: 13. The CDR3 is 16 amino acids. Germline V gives CDR1 MDHEN, CDR2 SYDVKM. CDR3 in amino acids: CASRVYPGQGEGTQYF. The CDR3 DNA is TGTGCCAGCAGAGTCTACCCGGGACAGGGGGAAGGGACCCAGTACTTC.

This clone was seen more than once but under ten times. This chain joins TRBV7-8 and TRBJ1-5, with 7 bases that match TRBD1. The CDR3 sequence is 13 residues long. CDR1 and CDR2 from the germline V gene are SGHVS and FQNEAQ. With 5 bases clipped from V and 9 bases from J, the junction kept 7 bases outside the gene matches. The CDR3 bases are TGTGCCAGCAGCCTCGACAGGGAAAGGCCCCAGCATTTT. Residues: CASSLDRERPQHF. Full variable domain (outside the CDR3, taken from reference TRBV7-8 and TRBJ1-5): GAGVSQSPRYKVAKRGQDVALRCDPISGHVSLFWYQQALGQGPEFLTYFQNEAQLDKSGLPSDRFFAERPEGSVSTLKIQRTQQEDSAVYLCASSLDRERPQHFGDGTRLSIL.

The chain has TRBV6-5 and TRBJ2-3; TRBD2 matches 10 bases. The ends lost 7 bases at V and 4 bases at J; junction bases unmatched: 5. The germline gives CDR1 MNHEY, CDR2 SVGAGI. The CDR3 totals 14 residues. CDR3 nucleotide sequence: TGTGCCAGCACCCTAGCGGGAGTGGCAGATACGCAGTATTTT. It yields the protein CASTLAGVADTQYF.

The rearrangement joins TRBV19 to TRBJ2-7; no reliable D call. CDR3 length: 14 amino acids. The germline V and J ends were trimmed by 5 bases and 6 bases, with 17 bases remaining between them. Germline V gene sequence: CDR1 LNHDA, CDR2 SQIVND (reference sequence). CDR3 DNA sequence: TGTGCCAGTAGTCACCCGGGCAGTCGGACCGAGCAGTACTTC. Residues: CASSHPGSRTEQYF.

This chain uses TRBV5-5 with TRBJ1-2; 9 nucleotides match TRBD1. V shed 3 bases, J shed 4 bases, and the junction held 7 bases outside the gene matches. Germline V gene lookup returns CDR1 SGHKS and CDR2 YYEKEE (reference sequence). The CDR3 is 15 residues long. The CDR3 region has the DNA TGTGCCAGCAGCTATAACCCGGGACAGGGCTATGGCTACACCTTC. This translates into CASSYNPGQGYGYTF. Looking up the rest from reference TRBV5-5 and TRBJ1-2 gives the full variable domain: DAGVTQSPTHLIKTRGQQVTLRCSPISGHKSVSWYQQVLGQGPQFIFQYYEKEERGRGNFPDRFSARQFPNYSSELNVNALLLGDSALYLCASSYNPGQGYGYTFGSGTRLTVV.

The chain combines TRBV5-8 with TRBJ2-7; D ambiguous. The V and J ends lost 0 bases and 7 bases respectively, with 11 bases between them. CDR3 length: 13 amino acids. Germline CDR1 SGHTS, CDR2 YDEGEE. The CDR3 reads CASSLGIVAEQYF. CDR3 coding DNA: TGTGCCAGCAGCTTGGGGATTGTGGCAGAGCAGTACTTC.

Details on this clone: One end of the junction does not line up with germline, which may come from a read error. The chain combines TRBV11-2 with TRBJ1-5; TRBD1 aligns across 7 bases. Germline-derived CDR1 and CDR2 are SGHAT and FQNNGV. The CDR3 extends over 14 amino acids. This CDR3 reads CASSLDREDQPQHF. The CDR3 DNA reads as TGTGCCAGCAGTTTAGACAGGGAGGATCAGCCCCAGCATTTT.

CDR3 DNA: TGTGCCAGCAGCGTAGCAGGGGTCGTTGGCTACACCTTC. Its protein product is CASSVAGVVGYTF. This chain joins TRBV9 and TRBJ1-2; maybe TRBD1 (6 bases). The germline V gene encodes CDR1 SGDLS and CDR2 YYNGEE. The CDR3 covers 13 residues. The ends were cut back, 0 bases at V and 7 bases at J, with 10 bases in the middle.

CDR3 residues: CATVGPGNEKLFF. The CDR3 coding sequence is TGTGCCACCGTGGGCCCCGGTAATGAAAAACTGTTTTTT. V usage is TRBV7-9 and J usage is TRBJ1-4; no reliable D call. Trimming shortened V by 10 bases and J by 4 bases, and 13 bases separated the two germline ends. Germline loops: CDR1 SEHNR, CDR2 FQNEAQ (reference sequence). This CDR3 spans 13 amino acids.

The chain combines TRBV18 with TRBJ1-1; unclear D gene. CDR1 and CDR2 (germline): KGHSH, LQKENI. CDR3 size: 12 residues. Trimming stripped 1 base from V and 4 bases from J, with 4 bases between. Here the CDR3 reads CASSPQSTEAFF. In nucleotides, the CDR3 is TGTGCCAGCTCACCACAGAGCACTGAAGCTTTCTTT.

This sequence joins TRBV7-9 and TRBJ2-5; 10 nucleotides agree with TRBD2. This CDR3 region has 16 residues. Germline loops: CDR1 SEHNR, CDR2 FQNEAQ (reference sequence). J gave up 2 bases and V 5 bases, and 8 bases lay outside the gene matches. In DNA form, the CDR3 reads TGTGCCAGCAGCCCTGGCAGCGGGAGGGAACAAGAGACCCAGTACTTC. This encodes CASSPGSGREQETQYF.

The V and J genes are TRBV9 and TRBJ2-2; TRBD1 agrees at 7 bases. CDR1 is SGDLS, CDR2 YYNGEE, per germline. The CDR3 sequence is 15 residues long. V shed 4 bases, J shed 4 bases, and the junction held 7 bases outside the gene matches. The DNA of the CDR3 is TGTGCCAGCAGCCCTACGACAGGGAGCACCGGGGAGCTGTTTTTT. This codes for CASSPTTGSTGELFF. The full variable domain, completed using reference TRBV9 and TRBJ2-2, is DSGVTQTPKHLITATGQRVTLRCSPRSGDLSVYWYQQSLDQGLQFLIQYYNGEERAKGNILERFSAQQFPDLHSELNLSSLELGDSALYFCASSPTTGSTGELFFGEGSRLTVL.

To note about this clone: Distinct nucleotide sequences in the sample also encode this CDR3. The gene calls are TRBV27 and TRBJ2-1, with TRBD2 matching over 9 bases. This CDR3 region has 13 residues. Germline V gives CDR1 MNHEY, CDR2 SMNVEV (reference sequence). Losses at the gene ends were 4 bases for V and 14 bases for J; bases not matched to a gene: 9. CDR3: CASSSLAGGSEFF. The DNA for the CDR3 is TGTGCCAGCAGTTCTCTGGCGGGAGGGTCGGAGTTCTTC.

The chain couples TRBV5-1 to TRBJ2-3; 12 bases map to TRBD2. CDR1 and CDR2 from the germline V gene are SGHRS and YFSETQ. V trimming: 4 bases; J trimming: 10 bases; junction bases outside the gene matches: 13. There are 16 residues in the CDR3. DNA for the CDR3: TGCGCCAGCAGCCCCTTACTAGCGGGAGGCCGAAATGCGCAGTATTTT. This sequence encodes CASSPLLAGGRNAQYF.